Listed here are 6 T cell receptor beta chains from one sample, sequenced in a study of CD4+ T cells in melanoma. Method: immunoSEQ multiplex PCR; TCRdb's copy keeps in-frame clones and lacks some. The table includes over 15,000 clones, approximately 83% detected once. The sequenced material came from cells from a culture (not recorded whether cultured in vitro). The receptors stem from a human donor with melanoma.

The J gene is TRBJ2-7, the V gene TRBV5-8, with 9 bases aligning to TRBD1. Germline V gene data show CDR1 as SGHTS and CDR2 as YDEGEE. This CDR3 spans 13 amino acids. The ends lost 4 bases at V and 5 bases at J; junction bases unmatched: 4. The CDR3 bases are TGTGCCAGCAGCCGTTGGACAGGGGACGAGCAGTACTTC. Protein: CASSRWTGDEQYF.

The CDR3 sequence: CASSQDLAGYGYTF. CDR3 in DNA: TGTGCCAGCAGCCAAGATTTGGCCGGCTATGGCTACACCTTC. This chain links TRBV4-2 with TRBJ1-2; D gene unclear. This CDR3 is 14 amino acids long. CDR1 LGHNA and CDR2 YNFKEQ come from the germline V gene. The V and J ends lost 0 bases and 4 bases respectively, with 9 bases between them.

This clone was recorded only once. The V call is TRBV18, the J call TRBJ2-3, with unresolved D. With 0 bases removed from V and 1 base from J, the gap between germline ends came to 8 bases. In germline, CDR1 is KGHSH, CDR2 LQKENI. The CDR3 sequence is 15 residues long. CDR3 nucleotides: TGTGCCAGCTCACCACCTTTGGACGGCACAGATACGCAGTATTTT. Protein: CASSPPLDGTDTQYF.

This clone was seen a few times. The V call is TRBV15, the J call TRBJ2-5; the match to TRBD1 covers 9 bases. V gave up 5 bases and J gave up 5 bases; unmatched junction bases: 9. Germline assignment: CDR1 LNHNV and CDR2 YYDKDF (reference sequence). The CDR3 has 15 residues. CDR3 residues: CATSSGQGIGETQYF. CDR3 coding DNA: TGTGCCACCAGCTCCGGACAGGGGATTGGGGAGACCCAGTACTTC. Full variable domain (missing parts from reference TRBV15 and TRBJ2-5): DAMVIQNPRYQVTQFGKPVTLSCSQTLNHNVMYWYQQKSSQAPKLLFHYYDKDFNNEADTPDNFQSRRPNTSFCFLDIRSPGLGDTAMYLCATSSGQGIGETQYFGPGTRLLVL.

This clone appeared once. The rearrangement joins TRBV6-6 to TRBJ1-5; 7 bases agree with TRBD1. CDR3 length: 14 amino acids. The junction had 5 bases not matched to a gene; V was cut back by 7 bases and J by 2 bases. Germline CDR1 MNHNY, CDR2 SVGAGI (reference sequence). The CDR3 nucleotides read TGTGCCAGCACCTACACAGGGGGCAATCAGCCCCAGCATTTT. The encoded protein is CASTYTGGNQPQHF.

The V gene is TRBV9, the J gene TRBJ1-3, with no clear D. Trimming cost V 4 bases and J 2 bases, with 10 bases left between them. Germline CDR1 and CDR2: SGDLS and YYNGEE. The CDR3 contains 14 residues. CDR3 protein: CASSQKGAGNTIYF. The CDR3 nucleotides are TGTGCCAGCAGCCAAAAAGGAGCTGGAAACACCATATATTTT.